Included here is one T cell receptor beta chain sequence, with context. Its matching antigen is unknown. Other DNA variants within this sample encode the same CDR3. This specimen belongs to a study of beta chain features in type 1 diabetes. Study observations and caveats: Within the patient group, naive, central memory and Treg TCRB repertoires appeared more similar to each other than within healthy donors. PCR might pick shorter templates more often, in the same way for patients and controls.

CDR3 length: 13 residues. Germline loops: CDR1 SQVTM, CDR2 ANQGSEA. Germline trimming cut 6 bases from V and 2 bases from J; bases unmatched to any gene: 6. A sort by CD45RO/CCR7/CD25/CD127/CD95/CD27 yielded CD4+ naive, central memory, regulatory and stem cell-like memory cells. Sequencing targeted expressed TCRB transcripts, as all isolated RNA had been reverse transcribed. Here immunoSEQ multiplex PCR was the method, and the copy in TCRdb shows in-frame clones only, minus some. The sample consists of 240,000 or so clones, 68% of them appearing once. The chain carries TRBV29-1 and TRBJ1-1; 7 nucleotides align to TRBD1. The sample was naive CD4+ T cells from blood. This sequence was found in a man aged 25-45 years in good health. The CDR3 is CSVAGTVNTEAFF. As DNA, the CDR3 is TGCAGCGTAGCCGGGACAGTTAACACTGAAGCTTTCTTT.